A selection of T cell receptor beta chains follows, all from one sample in a study of blood T cell repertoires in COVID-19. Measured with immunoSEQ multiplex PCR; TCRdb has only the in-frame clones, and not every one. The table includes 500,000 or so clones, roughly nine tenths detected once. Sample: PBMCs or T cells enriched from blood (not recorded which). The receptor source for this set is a woman aged 18-35 years who had recovered from COVID-19. Each CDR3 is given with its conserved first and last residue. The order of the fields is D gene, V gene, J gene, clone size, CDR3 DNA, CDR3 protein. D genes are given only for firm matches. Some rows mark clone size as missing; the rest say once, few, many or name a class of expanded clone.

D: TRBD1
V: TRBV30
J: TRBJ2-7
size: NA
DNA: TGTGCCTCGACAGGGGCGGCCTACGAGCAGTACTTC
CDR3: CASTGAAYEQYF

D: TRBD1
V: TRBV29-1
J: TRBJ1-1
size: NA
DNA: TGCAGCGTTCTACAGGGGGCACAGAACACTGAAGCTTTCTTT
CDR3: CSVLQGAQNTEAFF

D: NA
V: TRBV30
J: TRBJ1-1
size: NA
DNA: TGTGCCTCCAAAAGCGAGTATGAAGCTTTCTTT
CDR3: CASKSEYEAFF

D: TRBD1
V: TRBV5-4
J: TRBJ1-1
size: NA
DNA: TGTGCCAGCAGCTTGCAGGGGGCCGGGGCTGAAGCTTTCTTT
CDR3: CASSLQGAGAEAFF

D: NA
V: TRBV28
J: TRBJ1-1
size: NA
DNA: TGTGCCAGCAGTTTAGGGGGGGCGGAGGACACTGAAGCTTTCTTT
CDR3: CASSLGGAEDTEAFF

D: TRBD2
V: TRBV30
J: TRBJ2-5
size: NA
DNA: TGTGCCTGGAGTAGCGGGGGGGAGACCCAGTACTTC
CDR3: CAWSSGGETQYF

D: NA
V: TRBV3-1/TRBV3-2
J: TRBJ1-1
size: NA
DNA: TGTGCCAGCACCCGGACACCTAACACTGAAGCTTTCTTT
CDR3: CASTRTPNTEAFF

D: TRBD2
V: TRBV5-6
J: TRBJ2-3
size: NA
DNA: TGTGCCAGCAGCCTCCAGGCTCTCCTAGCGGGAACAGATACGCAGTATTTT
CDR3: CASSLQALLAGTDTQYF

D: TRBD2
V: TRBV4-1
J: TRBJ2-7
size: NA
DNA: TGCGCCAGTAGATGGACTAGCGGGGGTGGCGCCTACGAGCAGTACTTC
CDR3: CASRWTSGGGAYEQYF

D: NA
V: TRBV5-1
J: TRBJ1-6
size: NA
DNA: TGCGCCAGCAGACCCCCCCCTGAGAATTCACCCCTCCACTTT
CDR3: CASRPPPENSPLHF

D: NA
V: TRBV6-5
J: TRBJ1-2
size: NA
DNA: TGTGCCAGCAGGGCTTCCTCTAACTATGGCTACACCTTC
CDR3: CASRASSNYGYTF

D: NA
V: TRBV4-1
J: TRBJ2-3
size: NA
DNA: TGCGCCAGCAGCCGGCGCTCGGGCGCTGAGGGAGATACGCAGTATTTT
CDR3: CASSRRSGAEGDTQYF

D: NA
V: TRBV30
J: TRBJ1-1
size: once
DNA: TGTGCCTGGAGTGTATCGGGTTCTACTGAAGCTTTCTTT
CDR3: CAWSVSGSTEAFF

D: NA
V: TRBV4-1
J: TRBJ1-5
size: NA
DNA: TGCGCCAGCAGCCAAGACCCCGGACAGACTAGCAATCAGCCCCAGCATTTT
CDR3: CASSQDPGQTSNQPQHF

D: NA
V: TRBV3-1/TRBV3-2
J: TRBJ1-6
size: once
DNA: TGTGCCAGCAGCCAAATGCAGGGCTGGAATTCACCCCTCCACTTT
CDR3: CASSQMQGWNSPLHF

D: NA
V: TRBV28
J: TRBJ1-3
size: NA
DNA: TGTGCCAGCAGTGAGGGGGGGGCTGGAAACACCATATATTTT
CDR3: CASSEGGAGNTIYF

D: TRBD1
V: TRBV2
J: TRBJ1-2
size: once
DNA: TGTGCCAGCAGAGATATATCAGGGGGAGCTGGCTACACCTTC
CDR3: CASRDISGGAGYTF

D: NA
V: TRBV7-6
J: TRBJ1-5
size: NA
DNA: TGTGCCAGCAGCTTAGCCGGGGGTCAGCCCCAGCATTTT
CDR3: CASSLAGGQPQHF

D: NA
V: TRBV5-6
J: TRBJ2-1
size: NA
DNA: TGTGCCAGCTCTGAGGGCTCTACCTACAATGAGCAGTTCTTC
CDR3: CASSEGSTYNEQFF

D: NA
V: TRBV6-5
J: TRBJ1-2
size: NA
DNA: TGTGCCAGCAGTCCGAGTTTAGAGTATGGCTACACCTTC
CDR3: CASSPSLEYGYTF

D: TRBD2
V: TRBV3-1/TRBV3-2
J: TRBJ2-7
size: NA
DNA: TGTGCCAGCAGCCAAGATCGTGCGGGGGGCACGTACTTC
CDR3: CASSQDRAGGTYF

D: NA
V: TRBV5-1
J: TRBJ2-5
size: few
DNA: TGCGCCAGCAGCTTGTCACGGGGGGCAAGCCAAGAGACCCAGTACTTC
CDR3: CASSLSRGASQETQYF

D: NA
V: TRBV25-1
J: TRBJ1-5
size: NA
DNA: TGTGCCAGCGGCCACGATCAGCCCCAGCATTTT
CDR3: CASGHDQPQHF

D: NA
V: TRBV18
J: TRBJ1-1
size: few
DNA: TGTGCCAGCTCACCATCTGCTTTCTCTTCTATGAACACTGAAGCTTTCTTT
CDR3: CASSPSAFSSMNTEAFF

D: NA
V: TRBV19
J: TRBJ1-1
size: NA
DNA: TGTGCCAGCAATTCTCTCCCCGACAGTGAAGCTTTCTTT
CDR3: CASNSLPDSEAFF

D: NA
V: TRBV15
J: TRBJ1-5
size: NA
DNA: TGTGCCACCAGCGAGGGAGGCAATCAGCCCCAGCATTTT
CDR3: CATSEGGNQPQHF

D: NA
V: TRBV27
J: TRBJ1-5
size: NA
DNA: TGTGCCAGCGGATGGGGCGGATTAAGACCCCAGCATTTT
CDR3: CASGWGGLRPQHF

D: TRBD1
V: TRBV9
J: TRBJ2-6
size: NA
DNA: TGTGCCAGCAGCCCCCGGGACAGGGGCTCTGGGGCCAACGTCCTGACTTTC
CDR3: CASSPRDRGSGANVLTF

D: NA
V: TRBV19
J: TRBJ1-1
size: NA
DNA: TGTGCCAGTAAATTCAGGGAGGAGGCTGAAGCTTTCTTT
CDR3: CASKFREEAEAFF

D: NA
V: TRBV30
J: TRBJ1-1
size: few
DNA: TGTGCCTGTACCCTCGGGGGGCCTGAAGCTTTCTTT
CDR3: CACTLGGPEAFF

D: NA
V: TRBV5-4
J: TRBJ2-3
size: NA
DNA: TGTGCCAGCAGCTTGAGGGGTTATAGCACAGATACGCAGTATTTT
CDR3: CASSLRGYSTDTQYF